This T cell receptor beta chain was documented in a study of breast tumors, draining lymph nodes, adjacent tissues listed by TCRdb under 2016. Background on the whole study: The study compared TCR beta repertoires across tumor, adjacent nontumor tissue and axillary lymph nodes from breast cancer patients. The study aimed to assess the relationships and possible T-cell exchange between tumor, surrounding tissue and draining lymph node repertoires in human breast cancer.

On the study overall, not on this receptor specifically: The similarity between tumor and nontumor tissue repertoires was significantly greater in luminal-like breast cancer than in basal-like breast cancer. The data were judged consistent with most tumor T cells deriving from the lymph node and then expanding within tumor tissue. The conclusion that tumor T cells originate in lymph nodes was framed as consistent with a hypothesis rather than directly demonstrated. T-cell repertoire diversity in tumors was found to be lower than in lymph nodes but higher than in nontumor tissue, and preferential V and J gene usage was observed.

The adjacent samples were made up of nontumor breast tissue that surrounded the tumor. There are many counts of this clonotype. No antigen is known for it. At one end, the junction sequence differs from germline, possibly due to a read error. The germline V gene (reference sequence) yields MNHNY for CDR1 and SVGAGI for CDR2. Spanning cysteine to phenylalanine, the CDR3 consists of 14 amino acids. Only the CDR3 DNA stays, 42 bases, in frame from base 1. TCRdb names Illumina HiSeq 2000 as the instrument used. TCR beta chain libraries were generated by multiplex PCR amplification. The amplified TCR beta chain products were analyzed by high-throughput sequencing. TCRdb trimmed the raw reads at Q25, called clones with MiXCR and kept productive beta chains. Here each entry gathers all rows of one CDR3 protein and keeps the most common genes and DNA. In this sample the table shows 14,000 to 15,000 distinct CDR3 sequences, 40% to 50% of which occur a single time. The top ten clonotypes cover roughly 30% of the sample.

The chain joins TRBV6-6 to TRBJ2-3; a tentative D call is TRBD1 (6 bases match). This TCR was sampled from a female donor with breast cancer. Some clones in this sample may be carry-over from other donors' samples. Sequencing used tumor-adjacent breast tissue. The nucleotides are TGTGCCAGCAGTCACTCATCAGGGGCAGATACGCAGTATTTT. This codes for CASSHSSGADTQYF.